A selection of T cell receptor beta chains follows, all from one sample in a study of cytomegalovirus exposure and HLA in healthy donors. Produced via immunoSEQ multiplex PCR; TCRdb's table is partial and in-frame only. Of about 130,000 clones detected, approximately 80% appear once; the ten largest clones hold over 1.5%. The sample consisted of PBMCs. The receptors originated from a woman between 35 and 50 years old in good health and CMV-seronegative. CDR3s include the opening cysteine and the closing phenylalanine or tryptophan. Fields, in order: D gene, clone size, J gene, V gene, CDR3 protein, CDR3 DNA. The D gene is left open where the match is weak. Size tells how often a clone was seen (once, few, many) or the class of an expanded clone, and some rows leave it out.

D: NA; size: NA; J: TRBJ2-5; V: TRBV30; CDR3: CAWSVGGSAGDQETQYF; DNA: TGTGCCTGGAGTGTTGGTGGTAGCGCCGGAGACCAAGAGACCCAGTACTTC
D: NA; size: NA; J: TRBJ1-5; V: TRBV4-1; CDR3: CASSQDRVGNQPQHF; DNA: TGCGCCAGCAGCCAAGACAGGGTCGGCAATCAGCCCCAGCATTTT
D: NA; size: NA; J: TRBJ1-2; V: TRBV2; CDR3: CARNDGQLVSNYGYTF; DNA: TGTGCCAGAAACGATGGACAGCTAGTTTCTAACTATGGCTACACCTTC
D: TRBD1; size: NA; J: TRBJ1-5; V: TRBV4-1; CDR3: CASSQEVWPGGSNQPQHF; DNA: TGCGCCAGCAGCCAAGAGGTTTGGCCAGGGGGCAGCAATCAGCCCCAGCATTTT
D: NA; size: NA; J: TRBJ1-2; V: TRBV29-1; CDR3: CSVNRDNSNYGYTF; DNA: TGCAGCGTTAACCGGGACAACTCTAACTATGGCTACACCTTC
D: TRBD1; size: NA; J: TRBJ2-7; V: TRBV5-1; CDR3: CASSAVPGGSYEQYF; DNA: TGCGCCAGCAGCGCCGTTCCAGGGGGATCCTACGAGCAGTACTTC
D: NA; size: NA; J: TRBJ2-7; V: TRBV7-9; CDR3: CASSPPRGQKNEQYF; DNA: TGTGCCAGCAGCCCCCCTCGCGGGCAGAAGAACGAGCAGTACTTC
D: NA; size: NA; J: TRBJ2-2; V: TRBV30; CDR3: CACHRLASNTGELFF; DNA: TGTGCCTGTCACCGTCTAGCTTCGAACACCGGGGAGCTGTTTTTT
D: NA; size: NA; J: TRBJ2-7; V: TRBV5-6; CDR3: CASSPPGVVEQYF; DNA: TGTGCCAGCAGCCCCCCAGGGGTTGTCGAGCAGTACTTC
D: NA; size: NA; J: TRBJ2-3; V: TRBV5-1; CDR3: CASSLEGRTDTQYF; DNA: TGCGCCAGCAGCTTGGAAGGGAGGACAGATACGCAGTATTTT
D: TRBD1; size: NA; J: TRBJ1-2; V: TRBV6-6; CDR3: CASTLTSDRGDGYTF; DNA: TGTGCCAGCACTCTAACATCGGACAGGGGTGATGGCTACACCTTC
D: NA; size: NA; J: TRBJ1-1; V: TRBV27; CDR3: CASRGGDTEAFF; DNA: TGTGCCAGCAGAGGGGGGGACACTGAAGCTTTCTTT
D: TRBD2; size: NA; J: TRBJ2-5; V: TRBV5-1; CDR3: CASSLVLAGRQETQYF; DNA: TGCGCCAGCAGCTTGGTTTTAGCGGGGAGACAAGAGACCCAGTACTTC
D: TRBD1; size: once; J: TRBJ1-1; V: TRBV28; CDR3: CASTNRGLNTEAFF; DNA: TGTGCCAGCACCAACAGGGGATTGAACACTGAAGCTTTCTTT
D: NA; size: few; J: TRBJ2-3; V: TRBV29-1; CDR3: CSGGPGTDTQYF; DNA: TGCAGCGGGGGGCCAGGCACAGATACGCAGTATTTT
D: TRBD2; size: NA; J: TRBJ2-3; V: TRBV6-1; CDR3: CASSLTSGSADTQYF; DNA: TGTGCCAGCAGTTTGACTAGCGGGAGTGCAGATACGCAGTATTTT
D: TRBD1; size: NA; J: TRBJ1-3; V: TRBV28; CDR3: CANSLQGGNGNTIYF; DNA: TGTGCCAACAGTTTACAGGGGGGTAACGGAAACACCATATATTTT
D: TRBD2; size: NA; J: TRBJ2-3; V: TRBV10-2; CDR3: CASREPSGRSADTQYF; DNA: TGCGCCAGCAGGGAACCTAGCGGGAGATCGGCAGATACGCAGTATTTT
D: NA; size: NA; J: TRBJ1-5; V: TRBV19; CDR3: CASTQGPNQPQHF; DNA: TGTGCCAGTACGCAGGGCCCTAATCAGCCCCAGCATTTT
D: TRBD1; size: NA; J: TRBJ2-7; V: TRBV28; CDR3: CASTLDRDSYEQYF; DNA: TGTGCCAGCACCCTCGACAGGGACAGTTACGAGCAGTACTTC
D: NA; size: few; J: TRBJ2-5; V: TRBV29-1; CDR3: CSVEGQTSQETQYF; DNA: TGCAGCGTTGAAGGTCAAACGAGCCAAGAGACCCAGTACTTC
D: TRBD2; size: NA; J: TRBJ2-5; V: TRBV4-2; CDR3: CASSQKSGGGETQYF; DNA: TGTGCCAGCAGCCAAAAGAGCGGGGGAGGAGAGACCCAGTACTTC
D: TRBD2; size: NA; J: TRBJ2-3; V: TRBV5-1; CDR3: CASSRRSGGAGDTQYF; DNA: TGCGCCAGCAGCCGCCGTAGCGGGGGGGCCGGAGATACGCAGTATTTT
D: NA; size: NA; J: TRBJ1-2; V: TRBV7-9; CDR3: CASSPINRENYGYTF; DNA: TGTGCCAGCAGCCCGATTAACAGGGAGAACTATGGCTACACCTTC
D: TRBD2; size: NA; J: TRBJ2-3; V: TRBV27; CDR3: CASSSSLPSGTSPTRDTQYF; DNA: TGTGCCAGCAGTTCCTCGCTGCCTAGCGGGACTTCTCCCACGAGAGATACGCAGTATTTT